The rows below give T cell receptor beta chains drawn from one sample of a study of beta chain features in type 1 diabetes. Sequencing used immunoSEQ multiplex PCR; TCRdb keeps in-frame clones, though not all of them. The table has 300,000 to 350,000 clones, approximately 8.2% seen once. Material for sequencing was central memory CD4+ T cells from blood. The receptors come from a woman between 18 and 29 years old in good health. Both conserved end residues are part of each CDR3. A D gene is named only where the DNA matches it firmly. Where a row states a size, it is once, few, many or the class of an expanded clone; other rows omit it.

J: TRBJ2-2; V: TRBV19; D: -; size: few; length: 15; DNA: TGTGCCAGTAGAACGGGAGCTATGGGCACCGGGGAGCTGTTTTTT; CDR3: CASRTGAMGTGELFF
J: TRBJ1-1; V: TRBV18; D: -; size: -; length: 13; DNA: TGTGCCAGCTCACCACCGGCGGACACTGAAGCTTTCTTT; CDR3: CASSPPADTEAFF
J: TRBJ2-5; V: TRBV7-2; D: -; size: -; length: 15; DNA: TGTGCCAGCAGCTTAGCGTTCCCGTGGTTCGGGACCCAGTACTTC; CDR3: CASSLAFPWFGTQYF
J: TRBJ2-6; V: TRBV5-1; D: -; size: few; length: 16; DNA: TGCGCCAGCAGCGTGTCAGGGGTGGCTGGGGCCAACGTCCTGACTTTC; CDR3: CASSVSGVAGANVLTF
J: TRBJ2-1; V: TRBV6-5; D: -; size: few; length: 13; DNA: TGTGCCAGCGGGCGATGGGGGAACAATGAGCAGTTCTTC; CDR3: CASGRWGNNEQFF
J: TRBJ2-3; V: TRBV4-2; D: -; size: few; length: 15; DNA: TGTGCCAGCAGCCAAGACGGCTGGGGCACAGATACGCAGTATTTT; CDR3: CASSQDGWGTDTQYF
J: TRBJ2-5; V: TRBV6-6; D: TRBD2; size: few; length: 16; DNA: TGTGCCAGCAGCACTTCCCTAGCGGGAGTCCTGGAGACCCAGTACTTC; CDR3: CASSTSLAGVLETQYF
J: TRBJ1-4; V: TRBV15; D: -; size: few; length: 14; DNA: TGTGCCACCAGCAGGGGGGGACGAGCGGAAAAACTGTTTTTT; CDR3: CATSRGGRAEKLFF
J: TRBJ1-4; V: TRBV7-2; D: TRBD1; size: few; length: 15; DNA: TGTGCCAGCAGCGCGAACAGGGGGTCTAATGAAAAACTGTTTTTT; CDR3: CASSANRGSNEKLFF
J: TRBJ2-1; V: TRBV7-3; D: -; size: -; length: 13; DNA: TGTGCCAGCAGCCGGTCGGCTGGGAATGAGCAGTTCTTC; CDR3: CASSRSAGNEQFF
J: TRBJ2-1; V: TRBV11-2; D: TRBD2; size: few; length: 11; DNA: TGTGCCAGCAGCCGGGGGGTTGTCCTGTTCTTC; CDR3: CASSRGVVLFF
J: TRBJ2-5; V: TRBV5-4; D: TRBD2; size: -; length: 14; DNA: TGTGCCAGCAGCTTGGGAGCGGGAGAGGAGACCCAGTACTTC; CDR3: CASSLGAGEETQYF
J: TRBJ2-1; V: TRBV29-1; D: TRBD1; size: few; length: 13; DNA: TGCAGCGTTGCGGGACAGGGGGTCAGTGAGCAGTTCTTC; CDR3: CSVAGQGVSEQFF
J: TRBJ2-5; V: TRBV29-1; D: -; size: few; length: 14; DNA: TGCAGCGTTGAAGAGACAGGATCCCTCGGGACCCAGTACTTC; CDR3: CSVEETGSLGTQYF
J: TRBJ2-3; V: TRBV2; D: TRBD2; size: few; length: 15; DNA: TGTGCCAGCAGCACAACTAGCGGGAGGGCAGATACGCAGTATTTT; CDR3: CASSTTSGRADTQYF
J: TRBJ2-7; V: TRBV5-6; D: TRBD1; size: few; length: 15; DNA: TGTGCCAGCAGCCCCCGGGACAGTCTCTCCTACGAGCAGTACTTC; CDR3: CASSPRDSLSYEQYF